These 10 T cell receptor beta chains came from one sample sequenced in a study of intratumoral heterogeneity in liver cancer. Generated by immunoSEQ multiplex PCR, the TCRdb table keeps only in-frame clones and is missing some. The table includes some 21,000 clones, over 60% detected once. The sequences come from tumor-adjacent normal tissue, collected before any cancer treatment. Receptor source: a woman aged 70-85 years with hepatocellular carcinoma.

The chain combines TRBV3-1 (or the pseudogene TRBV3-2) with TRBJ2-2, with a weak D call TRBD1 (6 bases). The length of the CDR3 is 15 residues. V lost 1 base to trimming and J lost 3 bases, with 9 bases between them. Per the germline V gene, CDR1 is LGHDT and CDR2 is YNNKEL (reference sequence). The CDR3 coding sequence is TGTGCCAGCAGCCAAGGGACAGCCTACACCGGGGAGCTGTTTTTT. Translation: CASSQGTAYTGELFF.

This clone was recorded a few times. This chain uses TRBV6-6 with TRBJ1-6; possibly TRBD1 for D (6 bases). The germline V gene encodes CDR1 MNHNY and CDR2 SVGAGI (reference sequence). With 5 bases removed from V and 6 bases from J, the gap between germline ends came to 17 bases. CDR3 length equals 16 residues. CDR3 bases: TGTGCCAGCAGTCGAGGACAGCGAAGACTTAATTCACCCCTCCACTTT. Translation: CASSRGQRRLNSPLHF.

This clone was observed a handful of times. The V call is TRBV29-1, the J call TRBJ2-7; either TRBD1 or TRBD2 may supply D (5 bases each). This CDR3 comprises 12 residues. Between the trimmed V and J ends, which lost 6 bases and 5 bases, there was a span of 14 bases. Germline CDR1 is SQVTM and CDR2 is ANQGSEA. The CDR3 loop reads CSVREMGDEQYF. For the CDR3, the DNA is TGCAGCGTAAGAGAGATGGGGGACGAGCAGTACTTC.

V gene TRBV28 combines with J gene TRBJ2-2; TRBD2 aligns across 8 bases. Trimming removed 4 bases from V and 7 bases from J; junction bases left unmatched: 8. This CDR3 is built from 15 residues. Per the germline V gene, CDR1 is MDHEN and CDR2 is SYDVKM. The DNA for the CDR3 is TGTGCCAGCAGTTATACCGGGACTAGGATCGGGGAGCTGTTTTTT. Translation: CASSYTGTRIGELFF. Looking up the rest from reference TRBV28 and TRBJ2-2 gives the full variable domain: DVKVTQSSRYLVKRTGEKVFLECVQDMDHENMFWYRQDPGLGLRLIYFSYDVKMKEKGDIPEGYSVSREKKERFSLILESASTNQTSMYLCASSYTGTRIGELFFGEGSRLTVL.

This clone was picked up one time. The V and J genes are TRBV6-5 and TRBJ2-1, with TRBD2 identical over 15 bases. This CDR3 is 16 amino acids long. J gave up 6 bases and V 4 bases, and 4 bases lay outside the gene matches. The germline V gene encodes CDR1 MNHEY and CDR2 SVGAGI. Here the CDR3 DNA reads TGTGCCAGCAGTTCGGGGACTAGCGGGAGGTTCAATGAGCAGTTCTTC. Its protein is CASSSGTSGRFNEQFF.

This clone was recorded only once. The chain employs TRBV7-2 and TRBJ2-7; possibly TRBD2 for D (6 bases). Looked up from germline, CDR1 is SGHTA and CDR2 is FQGNSA. CDR3 length: 13 amino acids. Deletions cut 2 bases from V and 8 bases from J, with 13 bases between. CDR3 nucleotide sequence: TGTGCCAGCAGCTTACCGTCCGGGGGTAAGCAGTACTTC. This encodes CASSLPSGGKQYF.

The chain couples TRBV13 to TRBJ1-1; maybe TRBD1 (5 bases). The CDR3 runs to 14 residues. The germline CDR1 and CDR2 sequences are PRHDT and FYEKMQ (reference sequence). The V gene lost 2 bases and the J gene lost 5 bases, with 12 bases spanning the gap. As DNA, the CDR3 is TGTGCCAGCAGCTTATACAGGCTTGCAACTGAAGCTTTCTTT. Its translation: CASSLYRLATEAFF.

The genes are TRBV19 and TRBJ2-3; TRBD2 aligns across 10 bases. The CDR3 has 14 residues. Germline values: CDR1 LNHDA, CDR2 SQIVND (reference sequence). The V segment lost 7 bases and the J segment 8 bases; nucleotides outside the gene matches: 9. The DNA for the CDR3 is TGTGCCAGTAAATCCAGCGGGAGGGCCTTTACGCAGTATTTT. As protein: CASKSSGRAFTQYF.

This chain joins TRBV5-1 and TRBJ1-2, with a tentative D call TRBD1 (6 bases). Deletions cut 2 bases from V and 5 bases from J, with 16 bases between. Germline loops: CDR1 SGHRS, CDR2 YFSETQ. This CDR3 has 15 amino acids. The CDR3 bases are TGCGCCAGCAGCTTTGGACAGTTTCTATCGTATGGCTACACCTTC. This translates into CASSFGQFLSYGYTF.

The rearrangement joins TRBV4-1 to TRBJ1-4; 7 bases fit TRBD1. Trimming removed 2 bases from V and 12 bases from J; junction bases left unmatched: 12. CDR3 length: 15 amino acids. Germline V lookup: CDR1 MGHRA, CDR2 YSYEKL. DNA of the CDR3: TGCGCCAGCAGCCAATTGAACAGGGGCGACTGGGAACTGTTTTTT. It encodes CASSQLNRGDWELFF.